The 3 T cell receptor beta chains below all came from one sample that was sequenced in a study of T cells in Graves' hyperthyroidism and ophthalmopathy. Researchers amplified the TCR beta CDR3 regions from RNA transcripts. RT-PCR in the first round (using the HTBI primer set) targeted the TCR CDR3. TCRdb itself ran the multiplex PCR reads through MiXCR, one entry per CDR3 protein. This table holds roughly 380,000 distinct CDR3 sequences, approximately 12% found once. The sample comprised blood. The receptors stem from a young man with Graves' hyperthyroidism that later progressed to Graves' ophthalmopathy.

The chain employs TRBV5-4 and TRBJ2-1; a weak D match, TRBD2 (5 bases). The V and J ends lost 4 bases and 9 bases respectively, with 14 bases between them. CDR3 length: 13 amino acids. Germline assignment: CDR1 SGHNT and CDR2 YYREEE (reference sequence). This chain's CDR3 is CASSLRTPGEQFF. CDR3 coding DNA: TGTGCCAGCAGCCTCCGGACTCCGGGTGAGCAGTTCTTC.

This clonotype was counted many times. V gene TRBV28 combines with J gene TRBJ1-5; D gene unclear. The CDR3 has 14 amino acids. The germline CDR1 and CDR2 sequences are MDHEN and SYDVKM. The V end lost 5 bases, the J end lost 2 bases, and 10 bases lay between the germline ends. CDR3 amino acids: CASSRGIGNQPQHF. CDR3 DNA sequence: TGTGCCAGCAGTCGGGGAATTGGCAATCAGCCCCAGCATTTT. Based on the CDR3 plus reference TRBV28 and TRBJ1-5, the full variable domain is DVKVTQSSRYLVKRTGEKVFLECVQDMDHENMFWYRQDPGLGLRLIYFSYDVKMKEKGDIPEGYSVSREKKERFSLILESASTNQTSMYLCASSRGIGNQPQHFGDGTRLSIL.

This clonotype was picked up many times. The CDR3 DNA reads as TGTGCCAGCAGCCCTGCGCCGGTGACTGAAGCTTTCTTT. Protein sequence: CASSPAPVTEAFF. V gene TRBV7-9 combines with J gene TRBJ1-1; D gene ambiguous. The CDR3 runs to 13 residues. Trimming took 5 bases from V and 5 from J, leaving 12 bases between them. The germline gives CDR1 SEHNR, CDR2 FQNEAQ (reference sequence).